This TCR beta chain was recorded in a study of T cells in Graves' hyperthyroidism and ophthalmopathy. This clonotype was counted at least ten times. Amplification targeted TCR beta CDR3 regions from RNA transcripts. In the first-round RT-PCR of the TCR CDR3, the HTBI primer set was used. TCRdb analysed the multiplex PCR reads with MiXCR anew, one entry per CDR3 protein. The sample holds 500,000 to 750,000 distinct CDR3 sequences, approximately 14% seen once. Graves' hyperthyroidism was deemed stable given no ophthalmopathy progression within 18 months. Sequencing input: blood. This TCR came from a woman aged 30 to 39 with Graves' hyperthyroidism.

CDR3 sequence (DNA): TGTGCCAGCAGGGGGGACAGCCCCACAGATACGCAGTATTTT. It is translated as CASRGDSPTDTQYF. The chain uses TRBV7-2 and TRBJ2-3; 7 bases fit TRBD1. CDR3 size: 14 residues. Germline values: CDR1 SGHTA, CDR2 FQGNSA. The ends lost 6 bases at V and 2 bases at J; junction bases unmatched: 5. The variable domain in full, with the rest retrieved from reference TRBV7-2 and TRBJ2-3, is GAGVSQSPSNKVTEKGKDVELRCDPISGHTALYWYRQSLGQGLEFLIYFQGNSAPDKSGLPSDRFSAERTGGSVSTLTIQRTQQEDSAVYLCASRGDSPTDTQYFGPGTRLTVL.